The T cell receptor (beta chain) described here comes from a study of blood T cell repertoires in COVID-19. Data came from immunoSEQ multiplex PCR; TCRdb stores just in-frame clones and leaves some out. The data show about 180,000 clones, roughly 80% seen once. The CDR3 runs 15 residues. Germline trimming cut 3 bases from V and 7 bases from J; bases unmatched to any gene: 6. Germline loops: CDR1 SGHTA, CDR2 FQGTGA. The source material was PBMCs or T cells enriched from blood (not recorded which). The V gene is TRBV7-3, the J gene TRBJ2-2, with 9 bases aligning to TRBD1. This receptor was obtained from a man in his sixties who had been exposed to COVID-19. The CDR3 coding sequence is TGTGCCAGCAGCTTTTCCACAGGGGGCAGCGGGGAGCTGTTTTTT. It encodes CASSFSTGGSGELFF.